The 8 T cell receptor beta chains presented below share a single source sample, sequenced in a study of T cell responses to AZD1222 COVID-19 vaccine. This table comes from immunoSEQ multiplex PCR, and its TCRdb copy is limited to in-frame clones, with some not included. The data hold 95,000 to 150,000 clones, with 89% observed a single time. Sample: peripheral blood, taken on day 0 of AZD1222 vaccination. The receptors originated from an adult in good health.

This chain's CDR3 is CASSVGLGGSLGTEAFF. In nucleotides, the CDR3 is TGTGCCAGCAGCGTAGGGTTAGGGGGCTCCCTTGGGACTGAAGCTTTCTTT. V and J are TRBV9 and TRBJ1-1, with TRBD1 identical over 7 bases. With 0 bases clipped from V and 5 bases from J, the junction kept 13 bases outside the gene matches. CDR1 and CDR2 from the germline V gene are SGDLS and YYNGEE. The CDR3 has 17 amino acids.

This chain joins TRBV10-3 and TRBJ2-7; perhaps D is TRBD1 or TRBD2 (5 bases each). The CDR3 sequence is 11 residues long. The V end lost 8 bases, the J end lost 5 bases, and 10 bases lay between the germline ends. The germline V gene has CDR1 ENHRY and CDR2 SYGVKD. This chain's CDR3 is CAIGQGHEQYF. The CDR3 region has the DNA TGTGCCATCGGGCAGGGACACGAGCAGTACTTC.

The V call is TRBV2, the J call TRBJ1-1; D gene uncertain. Germline V gives CDR1 SNHLY, CDR2 FYNNEI. The CDR3 totals 14 residues. V was trimmed by 6 bases and J by 4 bases, leaving 15 bases between them. CDR3 amino acids: CASRAPESATEAFF. The CDR3 nucleotides read TGTGCCAGCAGGGCCCCGGAATCCGCCACTGAAGCTTTCTTT.

V usage is TRBV3-1 (or the pseudogene TRBV3-2) and J usage is TRBJ2-3; possible D gene TRBD1, 5 bases. The V end lost 2 bases, the J end lost 4 bases, and 19 bases lay between the germline ends. Germline CDR1 and CDR2: LGHDT and YNNKEL (reference sequence). The CDR3 sequence is 17 residues long. The CDR3, as DNA: TGTGCCAGCAGCCAACGTGTGGTCAGACAGAGTTCAGATACGCAGTATTTT. It specifies CASSQRVVRQSSDTQYF.

V gene TRBV11-1 combines with J gene TRBJ1-2, with D hard to call. CDR3 length: 13 amino acids. CDR1 is SGHAT and CDR2 is FQDESV in the germline V gene (reference sequence). V was shortened by 5 bases and J by 5 bases, with 12 bases between the two germline ends. CDR3 protein: CASSADGKYGYTF. CDR3 DNA sequence: TGTGCCAGCAGCGCAGACGGAAAGTATGGCTACACCTTC.

The rearrangement links TRBV5-8 to TRBJ1-4; D is unresolved. This CDR3 spans 15 amino acids. Germline V CDR1 and CDR2: SGHTS, YDEGEE. V was trimmed by 4 bases and J by 0 bases, leaving 10 bases between them. CDR3 protein: CASSTDGATNEKLFF. For the CDR3, the DNA is TGTGCCAGCAGCACCGACGGTGCAACTAATGAAAAACTGTTTTTT. Full variable domain (remainder filled in from reference TRBV5-8 and TRBJ1-4): EAGVTQSPTHLIKTRGQQATLRCSPISGHTSVYWYQQALGLGLQFLLWYDEGEERNRGNFPPRFSGRQFPNYSSELNVNALELEDSALYLCASSTDGATNEKLFFGSGTQLSVL.

The chain joins TRBV5-1 to TRBJ1-1; TRBD1 matches at 9 bases. With V trimmed by 4 bases and J by 5 bases, 6 bases remained unmatched. The CDR3 is 14 amino acids. The germline V gene has CDR1 SGHRS and CDR2 YFSETQ. CDR3 in DNA: TGCGCCAGCAGCACACAGGGGGCGCGGACTGAAGCTTTCTTT. Translated: CASSTQGARTEAFF.

V gene TRBV5-6 combines with J gene TRBJ1-2, with D perhaps TRBD1 (5 bases). There are 13 residues in the CDR3. With 2 bases removed from V and 5 bases from J, the gap between germline ends came to 10 bases. Germline V gives CDR1 SGHDT, CDR2 YYEEEE. The CDR3, as DNA: TGTGCCAGCAGCTTTACAGGAAATTATGGCTACACCTTC. Protein product: CASSFTGNYGYTF.